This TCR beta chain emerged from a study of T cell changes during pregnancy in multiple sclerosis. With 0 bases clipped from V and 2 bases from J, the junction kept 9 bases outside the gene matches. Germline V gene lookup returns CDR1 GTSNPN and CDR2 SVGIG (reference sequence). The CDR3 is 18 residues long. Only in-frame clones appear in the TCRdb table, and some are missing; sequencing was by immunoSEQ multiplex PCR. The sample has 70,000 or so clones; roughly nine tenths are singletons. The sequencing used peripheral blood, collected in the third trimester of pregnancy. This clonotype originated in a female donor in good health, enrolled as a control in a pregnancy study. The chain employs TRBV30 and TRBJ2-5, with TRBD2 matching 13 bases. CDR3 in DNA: TGTGCCTGGAGTGTACTGTCCATGGGACTAGCGGGGCAAGAGACCCAGTACTTC. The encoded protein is CAWSVLSMGLAGQETQYF. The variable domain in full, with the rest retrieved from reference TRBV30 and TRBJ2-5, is SQTIHQWPATLVQPVGSPLSLECTVEGTSNPNLYWYRQAAGRGLQLLFYSVGIGQISSEVPQNLSASRPQDRQFILSSKKLLLSDSGFYLCAWSVLSMGLAGQETQYFGPGTRLLVL.